This T cell receptor beta chain was documented in a study of cytomegalovirus exposure and HLA in healthy donors. This PCR relied on a set of 60 Vbeta primers and 13 Jbeta primers. Here immunoSEQ multiplex PCR was the method, and the copy in TCRdb shows in-frame clones only, minus some. The sample includes about 81,000 clones, over 70% of them seen just once. Trimming pared 6 bases from V and 4 bases from J, leaving 12 bases between. The length of the CDR3 is 12 residues. Germline V lookup: CDR1 SQVTM, CDR2 ANQGSEA. The chain links TRBV29-1 to TRBJ1-1; no firm D call. The sample comprised PBMCs. This TCR came from a man over 45 in good health and CMV-seropositive. CDR3 sequence (DNA): TGCAGCGTGTCGGAGGAGGGCACTGAAGCTTTCTTT. This sequence encodes CSVSEEGTEAFF.